What follows describes a single T cell receptor (beta chain). Which antigen it targets is not known. One base away there is no much larger clone; base qualities are not given. Reading from cysteine to phenylalanine, the CDR3 counts 15 amino acids. Of the read, only the CDR3 DNA is kept; its 45 bases are in frame from base 1. Germline trimming: 1 base from V, 7 bases from J; junction bases outside gene matches: 10. The germline V gene sets CDR1 to SGHRS and CDR2 to YFSETQ. Library method: the immunoSEQ multiplex PCR assay. The study's own analysis went as follows. A statistical classification framework was developed to diagnose cytomegalovirus status using the catalog of TCR beta chain sequences. In its TCRdb copy, this immuneACCESS table keeps in-frame sequences only and misses some clones. Where compared with another copy, unresolved V genes explain less than half of these, and the others have no known cause. The DNA gave D and trimming, while V, J and clone size come from that table. For this sample the table gives fewer than 85,000 clones, of which about 95% were detected only once. The ten largest clones represent 0.55% to 0.65% of the sample.

The data were taken from a study of cytomegalovirus exposure and HLA in healthy donors (dated by TCRdb to the late 2010s). Study-level background: A later analysis indicated that the 90 to 150 validation repertoires were generated on the platform also employed for the 650 to 850 repertoires of the first cohort. The study combined high-throughput TCR immunosequencing, statistical association of individual TCRs with disease status, and machine learning to predict cytomegalovirus infection status. A separate validation cohort of approximately 130 different subjects was used in addition to the approximately 670-subject first cohort. The study aimed to test whether cataloging public T cell receptors could reveal signatures of past pathogen exposure.

Separate from the roughly 660-subject first cohort, the validation cohort of about 120 subjects was the group to which the donors belonged. The research as a whole found: According to the authors, the approach could potentially be generalized to other disease states and immunological phenotypes. Most TCR sequences were observed very rarely across donors, whereas some public TCRs were present in many individuals. A total of about 180 TCR beta chains were listed by the study as associated with cytomegalovirus. The validation cohort had no HLA typing available for a later analysis, so co-occurrence within that cohort was assessed over all 120 or so repertoires. A later analysis found that TCRs clustered in the first cohort also tended to co-occur in the 120 or so validation repertoires, with about 94% of cluster scores above 0. The classifier was reported to diagnose cytomegalovirus status with high specificity and sensitivity in both the original and validation cohorts. In vitro tests confirmed that three of the cytomegalovirus-associated TCR beta chains recognize cytomegalovirus antigens.

The receptor chain draws on TRBV5-1 and TRBJ1-1, with 7 bases aligning to TRBD1. Sequencing input: PBMCs. This TCR was sampled from a woman aged 18 to 35 in good health and CMV-seronegative. The CDR3 sequence is CASSLTDRVTGEAFF. DNA sequence: TGCGCCAGCAGCTTGACAGACAGGGTCACTGGTGAAGCTTTCTTT.